This T cell receptor beta chain came from a study of blood T cells in healthy people across ages (dated by TCRdb to the mid-2010s). Looking at the study overall: In model experiments, roughly one uniquely barcoded TCR beta cDNA molecule per two T cells was captured by template switching. Age-related changes in TCR beta repertoire diversity were measured in the study by deep sequencing normalized with unique cDNA molecular identifiers. The study analyzed two additional independent replicas of 1 million unique cDNA reads from the same blood draw for two donors, one aged 18 to 30 and one aged 80 or older. The donors were divided into four age groups: young (average around 15 years), middle-aged (around 37), aged (approximately 62) and long-lived (around 80).

The investigation overall reported the following: Observed TCR beta diversity per million T cells fell roughly linearly with age, and a significant reduction was already apparent by age around 40. Because the CMV infection status of the donors was unknown, age-related changes in expanded clonotypes may potentially have been confounded. The long-lived group showed more naive CD4+ T cells, fewer expanded clones and increased TCR diversity than the aged group, suggesting age selection. There was a strong correlation between observed TCR beta diversity and the percentage of naive T cells measured by flow cytometry. Estimates of total diversity based on one million sequenced T cells were regarded as lower bounds and as underestimates. Because profiling used bulk unsorted PBMCs, naive and antigen-experienced compartments could not be compared conclusively.

The 40 or so donors, aged 6 to 90 years, were systemically healthy Caucasian individuals from Russia. Ten milliliters of peripheral blood were drawn from each donor into EDTA-treated Vacutainer tubes. Ficoll-Paque density-gradient centrifugation was used to isolate PBMCs, with at least 6.5 million obtained per sample. Total RNA, at least 5 micrograms per sample, was extracted from PBMCs with Trizol reagent. For every donor, an aliquot of PBMCs went through flow cytometry to measure the percentages of naive CD45RAhigh/CD27high T cells. The method behind the library was 5' RACE. The reads were generated on an Illumina HiSeq 2500. A second about 7 to 12 cycle PCR used a sample-barcoded 5' primer and a J-beta primer mix. Each TCR beta cDNA molecule received a unique molecular identifier from a template-switch 5' adaptor carrying 12 random nucleotides. At least 3 million CDR3-containing paired-end reads were obtained from each sample. First-strand cDNA was synthesized from all RNA with the Mint cDNA synthesis kit, primed by a TRBC-specific oligonucleotide. After uracil-DNA glycosylase treatment, a first 18-cycle PCR used universal primers M1SS and BC2_uni_R on all cDNA. The original pipeline was this. Each sample was normalized by randomly selecting 1 million high-quality reads, each carrying a distinct molecular identifier. Instead of being binned into consensus sequences, reads that shared molecular identifiers were thrown out. MiTCR, with a Q25 quality threshold and the strictest error-elimination algorithm, was used for CDR3 identification, clonotype clustering and error correction. A nonparametric unseen species model with Euler transformation was used to estimate a lower bound on total TCR beta diversity. TCRdb applied fastp at Q25 and MiXCR to the public reads, then kept only in-frame beta chains. Identical CDR3 proteins give one entry, which carries the most common genes and DNA. It is TCRdb's table, rather than the study itself, that gives the V and J calls and clone size. This sample holds 750,000 to 950,000 distinct CDR3 sequences; around 29% were observed only once. The ten largest clonotypes hold approximately 10% of the sample.

This clonotype was found many times. No cognate antigen has been identified for it. Nothing much larger sits one base from this clone, and base qualities are not available. These data were also filed under a second study, of T cells of mothers and their children. As described in the second report: Nine systemically healthy Caucasian individuals served as donors, namely three mothers together with their six children. cDNA synthesis consumed the entire amount of extracted RNA, loaded at around 1.5 ug RNA in each 15 ul reaction. In the second PCR, sample barcodes and 2-4 random nucleotides were introduced via the M1S primer. Over 9.5 million TCR beta CDR3 reads came from each mother, compared with 2.5 million to 3.5 million reads from each child. Thymic selection similarly shapes TCR recombination output in related and unrelated pairs, with minor effect from inherited differences. Related mother-child pairs always showed normalized repertoire overlap that was slightly higher than in unrelated mother-child pairs, though the difference was never significant. No persistent microchimeric T cell clones were found, with a detection sensitivity of approximately 100 clones per million clonotypes. In the study, deep NGS was used to compare the TCR beta repertoires of mothers and children, and features distinguishing related mother-child pairs from unrelated individuals were sought. On average, the children were roughly 11 +/- 4 years old, while the mothers were roughly 36 +/- 4 years old. After adapters were ligated using NEBNext reagents, the libraries underwent 100+100 nt paired-end sequencing on an Illumina HiSeq 2000. Mother and child libraries were prepared a month apart and sequenced in separate runs to prevent cross-contamination. For each donor, somewhere between about 450,000 and 2,000,000 distinct TCR beta clonotypes were identified. Naive TCR beta clonotypes were estimated from low-frequency clonotypes matched to each donor's FACS-determined naive share, without sorting.

Sample: blood. The TCR originated in a woman aged 40 to 50 in good health.

The nucleotide sequence reads as follows: TGCAGTGCTAGTGGGGGATGGGGACGCCAAGAGACCCAGTACTTC. This sequence encodes CSASGGWGRQETQYF. In this chain, TRBV20-1 is recombined with TRBJ2-5; the D segment is perhaps TRBD1 or TRBD2, each sharing 5 matched bases. The germline V gene encodes CDR1 DFQATT and CDR2 SNEGSKA (reference sequence). Trimming removed 3 bases from V and 1 base from J, leaving 15 bases between the germline ends. Including the terminal cysteine and phenylalanine, the CDR3 comprises 15 residues. Just the 45-base CDR3 DNA is kept, in frame starting at base 1.